The source of this TCR beta chain is a study of Ad26.COV2.S vaccination and SARS-CoV-2 variants. The CDR3 runs to 12 residues. The ends were cut back, 1 base at V and 4 bases at J, with 4 bases in the middle. In germline, CDR1 is SGDLS, CDR2 YYNGEE. The sample's treatment: some 20 received Ad26.COV2.S at low or high dose, single or two shots; about 5 received placebo; per-sample allocation not given. Repertoires come from day 63 after the first vaccine or placebo injection. The administered vaccine (an Ad26 vector) expressed Wuhan-strain SARS-CoV-2 spike. Using immunoSEQ multiplex PCR, the repertoire was profiled, and TCRdb retains in-frame clones only, with some absent. The table records under 550,000 clones, 75% to 95% of them present only once.

The chain links TRBV9 to TRBJ2-3; D gene ambiguous. Sample: peripheral blood, taken in a trial of Ad26.COV2.S vaccine versus placebo. This TCR derives from a person between 18 and 60 years old who received the Ad26.COV2.S COVID-19 vaccine or a placebo. CDR3 region: CASSVYSDTQYF. The DNA for the CDR3 is TGTGCCAGCAGCGTATATTCAGATACGCAGTATTTT.